The T cell receptor (beta chain) described here comes from a study of T-cell reconstitution after alpha-beta-depleted transplantation in children. Study-wide findings and caveats: One year after transplant, T-cell counts and diversity came mostly from newly produced T cells. Expanded clones from the graft, numbering several hundred, reportedly supplied alpha-beta T cells about two months after transplant.

Note on this clonotype: Its antigen is currently unknown.

Molecular barcoding with unique molecular identifiers was used for the TCRbeta library. MiXCR was run by TCRdb on the PCR reads, yielding one entry per CDR3 protein. The sample contains hundreds of thousands of distinct CDR3 sequences, about an eighth of which appear only once. The clonotype originates from a girl aged 2 to 10 with congenital amegakaryocytic thrombocytopenia, due to receive a stem cell transplant. The sample was PBMCs, taken before TCRalphabeta/CD19-depleted stem cell transplant.

CDR3 coding DNA: TGTGCCAGCAGTCCGGGGGACACAGGGGCTAGATACTCAGATACGCAGTATTTT. Its translation: CASSPGDTGARYSDTQYF. The rearrangement joins TRBV12-3 or TRBV12-4 to TRBJ2-3; D possibly corresponds to TRBD1 (7 bases). CDR3 size: 18 residues. Deletions cut 5 bases from V and 4 bases from J, with 25 bases between.